This TCR beta chain was identified during a study of blood T cell repertoires in COVID-19. The wider study: T cells, B-cell-depleted T cells, or PBMCs provided the cDNA or gDNA that served as material.

The data were produced by immunoSEQ multiplex PCR, yet TCRdb's version contains in-frame clones alone and is incomplete. Among about 160,000 clones listed, under 90% were seen once. The study recruited people aged roughly 18 to 89 years across some 23 US areas. Recovered status applied to Cohort 3 donors who had two consecutive negative PCRs. It also applied to those with clearance or with symptom resolution. The V end lost 7 bases, the J end lost 2 bases, and 11 bases lay between the germline ends. The germline V gene has CDR1 KGHDR and CDR2 SFDVKD. This CDR3 has 14 amino acids. The J gene is TRBJ1-5, the V gene TRBV24-1; weak D call: TRBD1 (5 bases). The TCR sequence derives from a woman aged 60-70 years who had recovered from COVID-19. The material sequenced was PBMCs or T cells enriched from blood (not recorded which). CDR3 amino acids: CATSQGRGNQPQHF. CDR3 DNA: TGTGCCACCAGCCAGGGCAGGGGCAATCAGCCCCAGCATTTT.